These T cell receptor beta chains were read from a single sample in a study of blood T cell repertoires in COVID-19. Clones were sequenced by immunoSEQ multiplex PCR, and TCRdb holds only the in-frame ones, with some missing. Among tens of thousands of clones listed, over 85% were seen once. Sequencing used peripheral blood. The receptors come from a man aged 60-69 years with acute or convalescent COVID-19. Both conserved end residues are part of each CDR3. The D gene is left open where the match is weak. Only part of the rows carry a size: once, few, many, or a class if the clone is expanded.

V	J	D	size	CDR3	DNA
TRBV5-6	TRBJ2-7	-	-	CASSSPRGLVAAYEQYF	TGTGCCAGCAGCTCGCCCCGGGGTCTGGTTGCAGCCTACGAGCAGTACTTC
TRBV4-1	TRBJ2-5	-	-	CASSHPTGETQYF	TGCGCCAGCAGCCACCCTACGGGAGAGACCCAGTACTTC
TRBV2	TRBJ1-6	TRBD1	-	CATERGQGGNSPLHF	TGTGCCACTGAACGGGGACAGGGCGGCAATTCACCCCTCCACTTT
TRBV6-6	TRBJ1-5	-	-	CATGGGNQPQHF	TGTGCCACCGGAGGGGGCAATCAGCCCCAGCATTTT
TRBV30	TRBJ1-2	-	-	CAWSETESGGYTF	TGTGCCTGGAGTGAGACCGAATCGGGTGGCTACACCTTC
TRBV6-5	TRBJ1-1	-	-	CASRRNREGTEAFF	TGTGCCAGCAGACGGAACAGGGAGGGGACTGAAGCTTTCTTT
TRBV5-1	TRBJ2-2	-	-	CASSLGLPRGEGYANTGELFF	TGCGCCAGCAGCTTGGGATTGCCCAGGGGTGAAGGTTACGCGAACACCGGGGAGCTGTTTTTT
TRBV6-6	TRBJ1-5	TRBD1	-	CASSSVQGAPRQPQHF	TGTGCCAGCAGTTCCGTCCAGGGGGCCCCTCGGCAGCCCCAGCATTTT
TRBV30	TRBJ2-7	TRBD1	-	CAWSETGVSYF	TGTGCCTGGAGTGAGACAGGGGTGTCGTACTTC
TRBV18	TRBJ2-1	TRBD2	-	CASSPRAIAGGPYNEQFF	TGTGCCAGCTCACCACGGGCCATCGCGGGGGGGCCCTACAATGAGCAGTTCTTC
TRBV13	TRBJ1-1	TRBD1	-	CASSSYRGRFDTEAFF	TGTGCCAGCAGCTCCTACAGGGGGCGTTTTGACACTGAAGCTTTCTTT
TRBV18	TRBJ1-1	-	once	CASSPYVGTSEAFF	TGTGCCAGCTCACCTTACGTTGGGACATCTGAAGCTTTCTTT
TRBV5-1	TRBJ1-2	-	once	CASRRVRQLNNYGYTF	TGCGCCAGCAGACGCGTCCGACAGCTCAATAACTATGGCTACACCTTC
TRBV11-2	TRBJ2-1	TRBD1	-	CASSSRRPGTVLNEQFF	TGTGCCAGCAGCTCTAGGAGGCCCGGGACAGTTCTCAATGAGCAGTTCTTC
TRBV5-5	TRBJ2-1	TRBD1	-	CASRPSGGEGNEQFF	TGTGCCAGCAGACCCTCAGGGGGAGAGGGCAATGAGCAGTTCTTC
TRBV5-1	TRBJ1-1	TRBD1	once	CASSVGQSGTEAFF	TGCGCCAGCAGCGTGGGACAGTCGGGCACTGAAGCTTTCTTT
TRBV3-1/TRBV3-2	TRBJ2-7	TRBD2	-	CASRGTSGGYEQYF	TGTGCCAGCAGGGGGACTAGCGGGGGTTACGAGCAGTACTTC
TRBV12-5	TRBJ2-1	TRBD2	-	CASGLGNLAGIQDEQFF	TGTGCTAGTGGTTTGGGAAACCTAGCGGGGATTCAGGATGAGCAGTTCTTC
TRBV28	TRBJ1-3	-	-	CASSLSAGIATGNTIYF	TGTGCCAGCAGTTTGTCTGCGGGGATCGCGACTGGAAACACCATATATTTT
TRBV7-3	TRBJ2-1	-	-	CASSLSRAAEQFF	TGTGCCAGCAGCTTATCCAGGGCTGCTGAGCAGTTCTTC
TRBV7-3	TRBJ2-7	TRBD2	-	CASSPRASGEHEQYF	TGTGCCAGCAGCCCCCGGGCTAGCGGGGAGCACGAGCAGTACTTC
TRBV13	TRBJ1-3	-	-	CASSLGAAGNTIYF	TGTGCCAGCAGCTTAGGAGCGGCTGGAAACACCATATATTTT
TRBV5-1	TRBJ1-1	-	-	CASSPKPGHQTEAFF	TGCGCCAGCAGCCCGAAACCGGGACATCAGACTGAAGCTTTCTTT
TRBV7-2	TRBJ2-3	-	-	CASSLGPLAQGDPRSTQYF	TGTGCCAGCAGCTTAGGCCCGCTTGCTCAAGGGGATCCCCGGTCTACGCAGTATTTT
TRBV7-9	TRBJ1-4	-	once	CASSPRPTGEATNEKLFF	TGTGCCAGCAGCCCCCGTCCGACAGGAGAAGCAACTAATGAAAAACTGTTTTTT
TRBV5-3	TRBJ2-7	-	-	CARNPPTDYEQYF	TGTGCCAGAAATCCCCCGACAGACTACGAGCAGTACTTC
TRBV19	TRBJ1-1	-	-	CASSIEMRMNTEAFF	TGTGCCAGTAGTATAGAAATGAGGATGAACACTGAAGCTTTCTTT
TRBV10-2	TRBJ2-7	-	-	CASSDGQTFYEQYF	TGCGCCAGCAGTGATGGACAAACCTTCTACGAGCAGTACTTC
TRBV4-1	TRBJ1-1	-	-	CASSPQQGRAEAFF	TGCGCCAGCAGTCCGCAGCAGGGGAGGGCTGAAGCTTTCTTT
TRBV9	TRBJ1-1	-	-	CASSVEDGHGVEAFF	TGTGCCAGCAGCGTAGAGGACGGTCACGGGGTTGAAGCTTTCTTT
TRBV3-1/TRBV3-2	TRBJ1-1	-	few	CASSQVRGTEAFF	TGTGCCAGCAGCCAAGTAAGAGGGACTGAAGCTTTCTTT
TRBV7-9	TRBJ1-2	-	-	CASSWESNYGYTF	TGTGCCAGCAGCTGGGAGTCTAACTATGGCTACACCTTC
TRBV6-5	TRBJ1-5	-	-	CASSYRGGPQHF	TGTGCCAGCAGTTACCGGGGGGGGCCCCAGCATTTT
TRBV7-9	TRBJ1-4	TRBD1	-	CASSLAGDSFEKLFF	TGTGCCAGCAGCTTAGCGGGGGACAGCTTTGAAAAACTGTTTTTT
TRBV25-1	TRBJ2-7	-	-	CASGSGGGRSSYEQYF	TGTGCCAGCGGATCTGGGGGGGGCAGGAGCTCCTACGAGCAGTACTTC
TRBV6-5	TRBJ1-6	TRBD1	-	CASSPQGGYNSPLHF	TGTGCCAGCAGTCCGCAGGGGGGTTATAATTCACCCCTCCACTTT
TRBV5-1	TRBJ2-1	-	-	CASSLAGDIYNEQFF	TGCGCCAGCAGCTTGGCAGGGGACATTTACAATGAGCAGTTCTTC
TRBV5-3	TRBJ2-1	TRBD2	-	CARSLEFSSGGEEQFF	TGTGCCAGAAGCTTGGAATTTTCTAGCGGGGGGGAGGAGCAGTTCTTC
TRBV9	TRBJ1-1	TRBD1	-	CASSFSPGGELEAFF	TGTGCCAGCAGCTTCTCCCCAGGGGGAGAACTTGAAGCTTTCTTT
TRBV7-2	TRBJ2-1	-	once	CASSLEAGPYNEQFF	TGTGCCAGCAGCTTAGAAGCAGGTCCCTACAATGAGCAGTTCTTC
TRBV24-1	TRBJ2-3	TRBD2	once	CATNPAGGGSTDTQYF	TGTGCCACTAACCCCGCCGGCGGGGGGAGCACAGATACGCAGTATTTT
TRBV27	TRBJ2-1	TRBD2	-	CASTRGGIYNEQFF	TGTGCCAGCACCCGGGGAGGGATCTACAATGAGCAGTTCTTC